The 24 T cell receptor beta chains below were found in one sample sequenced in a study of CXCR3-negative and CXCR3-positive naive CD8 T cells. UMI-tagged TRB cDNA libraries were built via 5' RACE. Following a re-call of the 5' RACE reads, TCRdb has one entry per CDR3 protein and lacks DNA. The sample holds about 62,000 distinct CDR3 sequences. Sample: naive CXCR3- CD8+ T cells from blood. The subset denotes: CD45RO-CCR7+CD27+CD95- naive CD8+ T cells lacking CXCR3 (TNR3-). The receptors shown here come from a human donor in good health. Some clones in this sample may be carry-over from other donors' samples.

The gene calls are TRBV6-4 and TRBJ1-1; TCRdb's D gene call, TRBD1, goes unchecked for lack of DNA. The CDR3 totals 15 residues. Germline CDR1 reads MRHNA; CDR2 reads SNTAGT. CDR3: CASSDHRVVHTEAFF.

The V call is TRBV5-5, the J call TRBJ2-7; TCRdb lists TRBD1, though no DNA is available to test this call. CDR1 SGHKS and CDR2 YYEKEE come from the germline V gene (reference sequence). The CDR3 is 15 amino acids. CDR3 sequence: CASSLYARDTYEQYF.

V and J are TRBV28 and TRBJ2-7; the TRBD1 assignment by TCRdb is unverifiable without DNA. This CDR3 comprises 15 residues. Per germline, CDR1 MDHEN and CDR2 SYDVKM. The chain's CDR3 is CASSSSTGGLYEQYF.

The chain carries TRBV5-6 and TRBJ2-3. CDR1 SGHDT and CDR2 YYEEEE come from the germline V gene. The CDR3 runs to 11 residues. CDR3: CASSLQDTQYF.

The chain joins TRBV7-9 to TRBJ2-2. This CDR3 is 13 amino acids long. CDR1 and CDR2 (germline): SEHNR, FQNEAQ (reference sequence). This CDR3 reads CASSPLTTGELFF. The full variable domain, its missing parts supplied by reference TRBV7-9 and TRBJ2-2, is DTGVSQNPRHKITKRGQNVTFRCDPISEHNRLYWYRQTLGQGPEFLTYFQNEAQLEKSRLLSDRFSAERPKGSFSTLEIQRTEQGDSAMYLCASSPLTTGELFFGEGSRLTVL.

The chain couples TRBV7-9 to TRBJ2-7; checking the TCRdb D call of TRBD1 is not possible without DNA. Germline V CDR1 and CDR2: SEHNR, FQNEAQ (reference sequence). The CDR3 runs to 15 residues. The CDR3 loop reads CASSSDPGQGYEQYF.

The CDR3 loop reads CASSPRTSGVGELFF. The chain is built from TRBV9 and TRBJ2-2; the TCRdb D gene call, TRBD2, has no DNA to confirm it. The CDR3 is made up of 15 amino acids. CDR1 and CDR2 from the germline V gene are SGDLS and YYNGEE.

The CDR3 loop is CASSYSGLAAGEQFF. The V and J genes are TRBV6-5 and TRBJ2-1; TCRdb returns TRBD2, unconfirmable since there is no DNA. Germline CDR1 and CDR2: MNHEY and SVGAGI. The CDR3 runs to 15 residues.

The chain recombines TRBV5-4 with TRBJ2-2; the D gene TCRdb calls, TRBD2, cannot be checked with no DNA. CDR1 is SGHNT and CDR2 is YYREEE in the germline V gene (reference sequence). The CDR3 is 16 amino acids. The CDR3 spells CASSSRTSGGTGELFF.

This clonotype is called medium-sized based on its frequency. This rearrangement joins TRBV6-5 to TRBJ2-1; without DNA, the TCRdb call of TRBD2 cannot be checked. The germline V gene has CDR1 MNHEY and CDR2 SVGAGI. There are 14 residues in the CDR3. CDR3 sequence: CASSTGTSLNEQFF.

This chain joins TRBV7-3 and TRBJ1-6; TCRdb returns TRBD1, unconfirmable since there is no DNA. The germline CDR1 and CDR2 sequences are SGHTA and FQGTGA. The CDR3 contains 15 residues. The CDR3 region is CASSVHGDWDSPLHF.

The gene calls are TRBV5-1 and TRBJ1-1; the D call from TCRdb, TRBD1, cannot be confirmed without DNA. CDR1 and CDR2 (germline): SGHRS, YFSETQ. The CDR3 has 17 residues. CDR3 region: CASSSFRDRGFDTEAFF. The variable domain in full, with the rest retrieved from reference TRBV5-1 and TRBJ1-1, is KAGVTQTPRYLIKTRGQQVTLSCSPISGHRSVSWYQQTPGQGLQFLFEYFSETQRNKGNFPGRFSGRQFSNSRSEMNVSTLELGDSALYLCASSSFRDRGFDTEAFFGQGTRLTVV.

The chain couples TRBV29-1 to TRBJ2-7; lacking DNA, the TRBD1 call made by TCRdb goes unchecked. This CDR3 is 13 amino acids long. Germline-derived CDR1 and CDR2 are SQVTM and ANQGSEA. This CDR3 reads CSVGQGYSYEQYF.

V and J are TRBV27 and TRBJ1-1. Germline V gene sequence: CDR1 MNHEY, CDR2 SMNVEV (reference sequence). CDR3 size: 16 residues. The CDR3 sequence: CASSARDSTPSTEAFF.

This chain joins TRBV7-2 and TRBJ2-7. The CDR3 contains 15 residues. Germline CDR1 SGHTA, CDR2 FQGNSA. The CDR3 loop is CASSFVRRSDYEQYF.

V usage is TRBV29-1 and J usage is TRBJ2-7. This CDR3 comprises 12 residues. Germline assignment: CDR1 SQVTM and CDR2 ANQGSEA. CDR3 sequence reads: CSVRQEAYEQYF.

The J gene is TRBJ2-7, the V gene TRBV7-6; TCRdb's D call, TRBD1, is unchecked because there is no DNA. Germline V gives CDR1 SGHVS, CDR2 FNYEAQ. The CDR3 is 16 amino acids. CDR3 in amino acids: CASSRLGTDNAYEQYF. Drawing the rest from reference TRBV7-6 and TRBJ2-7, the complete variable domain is GAGVSQSPRYKVTKRGQDVALRCDPISGHVSLYWYRQALGQGPEFLTYFNYEAQQDKSGLPNDRFSAERPEGSISTLTIQRTEQRDSAMYRCASSRLGTDNAYEQYFGPGTRLTVT.

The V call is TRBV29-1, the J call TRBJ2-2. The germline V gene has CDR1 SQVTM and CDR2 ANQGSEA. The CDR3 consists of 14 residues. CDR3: CSVDQSWNTGELFF.

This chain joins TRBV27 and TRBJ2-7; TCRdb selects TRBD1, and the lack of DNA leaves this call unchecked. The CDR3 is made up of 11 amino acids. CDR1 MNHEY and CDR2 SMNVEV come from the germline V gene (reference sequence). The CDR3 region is CASSSGGAQYF.

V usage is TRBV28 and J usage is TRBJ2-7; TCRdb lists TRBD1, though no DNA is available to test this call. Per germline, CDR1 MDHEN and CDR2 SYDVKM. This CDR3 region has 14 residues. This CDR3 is CASRQQGPFYEQYF.

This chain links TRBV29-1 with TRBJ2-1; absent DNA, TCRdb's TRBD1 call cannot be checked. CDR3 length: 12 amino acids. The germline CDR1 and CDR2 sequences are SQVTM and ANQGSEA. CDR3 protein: CSVGQGWDEQFF.

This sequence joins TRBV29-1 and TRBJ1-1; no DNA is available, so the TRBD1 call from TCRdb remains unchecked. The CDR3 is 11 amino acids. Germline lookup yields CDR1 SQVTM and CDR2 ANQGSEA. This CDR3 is CSVPRGGEAFF.

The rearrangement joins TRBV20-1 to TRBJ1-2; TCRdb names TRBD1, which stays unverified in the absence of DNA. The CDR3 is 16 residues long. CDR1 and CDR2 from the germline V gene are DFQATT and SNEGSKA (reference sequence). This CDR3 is CSAMTGVVGIDYGYTF.

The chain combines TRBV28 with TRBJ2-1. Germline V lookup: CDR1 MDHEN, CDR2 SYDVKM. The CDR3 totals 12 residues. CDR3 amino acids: CASSSTYNEQFF.